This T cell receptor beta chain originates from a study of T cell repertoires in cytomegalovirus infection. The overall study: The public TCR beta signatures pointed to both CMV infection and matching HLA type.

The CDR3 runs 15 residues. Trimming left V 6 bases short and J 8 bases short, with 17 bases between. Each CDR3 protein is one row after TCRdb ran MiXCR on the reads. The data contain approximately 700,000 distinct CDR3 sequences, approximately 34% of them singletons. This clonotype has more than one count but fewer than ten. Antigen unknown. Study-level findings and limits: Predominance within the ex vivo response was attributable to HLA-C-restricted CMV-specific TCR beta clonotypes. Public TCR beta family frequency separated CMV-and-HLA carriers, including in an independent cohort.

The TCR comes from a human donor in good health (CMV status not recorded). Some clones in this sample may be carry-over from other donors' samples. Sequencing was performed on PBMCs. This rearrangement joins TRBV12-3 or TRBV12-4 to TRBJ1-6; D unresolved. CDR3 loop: CASSQTGSHHSPLHF. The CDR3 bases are TGTGCCAGCAGCCAAACCGGGTCCCACCATTCACCCCTCCACTTT.